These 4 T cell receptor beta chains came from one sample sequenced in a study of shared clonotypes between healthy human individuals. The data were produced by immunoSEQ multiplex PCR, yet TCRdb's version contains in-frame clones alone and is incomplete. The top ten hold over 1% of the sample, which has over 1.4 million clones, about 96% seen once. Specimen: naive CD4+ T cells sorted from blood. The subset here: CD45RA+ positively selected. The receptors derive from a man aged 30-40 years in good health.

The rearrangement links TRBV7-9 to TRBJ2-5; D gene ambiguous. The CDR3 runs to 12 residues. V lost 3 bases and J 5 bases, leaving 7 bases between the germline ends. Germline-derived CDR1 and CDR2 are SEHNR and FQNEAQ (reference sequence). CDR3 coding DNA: TGTGCCAGCAGCTTCGTTGGCGAGACCCAGTACTTC. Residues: CASSFVGETQYF.

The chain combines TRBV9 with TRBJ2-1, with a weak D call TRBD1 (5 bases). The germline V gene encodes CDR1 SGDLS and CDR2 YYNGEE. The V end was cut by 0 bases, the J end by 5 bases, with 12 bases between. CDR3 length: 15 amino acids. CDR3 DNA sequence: TGTGCCAGCAGCGTAGACCCCACAGGACACAATGAGCAGTTCTTC. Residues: CASSVDPTGHNEQFF.

CDR3 coding DNA: TGTGCCAGCAGTGACGGACTAAGCGTTTATCAGCCCCAGCATTTT. Its protein product is CASSDGLSVYQPQHF. The rearrangement links TRBV6-1 to TRBJ1-5, with no clear D. CDR1 MNHNS and CDR2 SASEGT come from the germline V gene. The CDR3 sequence is 15 residues long. V was pared by 3 bases and J by 5 bases, with 14 bases between.

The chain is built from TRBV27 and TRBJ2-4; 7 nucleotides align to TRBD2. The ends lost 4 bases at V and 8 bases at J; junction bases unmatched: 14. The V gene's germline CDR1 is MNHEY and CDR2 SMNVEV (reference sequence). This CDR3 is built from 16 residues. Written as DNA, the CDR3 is TGTGCCAGCAGTTCCCTACTAGCGTCAGACGTGGACATTCAGTACTTC. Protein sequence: CASSSLLASDVDIQYF.